These 22 T cell receptor beta chains were all obtained from the same sample, sequenced in a study of cytomegalovirus exposure and HLA in healthy donors. Use of 60 Vbeta and 13 Jbeta primers characterized the PCR. Assay: immunoSEQ multiplex PCR; the TCRdb copy retains only in-frame clones and omits some. This repertoire shows roughly 100,000 clones, around three quarters found once; its top ten account for about 5.4%. Input material: PBMCs. The source is a woman aged 18-29 years in good health and CMV-seropositive.

This chain connects TRBV7-6 to TRBJ1-5, with D tentatively TRBD1 (5 bases). Germline loops: CDR1 SGHVS, CDR2 FNYEAQ. The CDR3 extends over 12 amino acids. Trimming pared 3 bases from V and 7 bases from J, leaving 7 bases between. CDR3 protein: CASSFGGQPQHF. The CDR3 coding sequence is TGTGCCAGCAGCTTCGGGGGGCAGCCCCAGCATTTT.

This chain connects TRBV28 to TRBJ2-7; 8 nucleotides align to TRBD2. The trim removed 5 bases at V and 10 bases at J, leaving 10 bases unmatched. Germline V CDR1 and CDR2: MDHEN, SYDVKM. CDR3 length: 13 residues. The chain's CDR3 is CASSISGSPFQYF. CDR3 DNA sequence: TGTGCCAGCAGTATAAGCGGGAGTCCATTCCAGTACTTC.

The chain has TRBV19 and TRBJ2-3; 11 bases are a match to TRBD2. The germline V gene encodes CDR1 LNHDA and CDR2 SQIVND (reference sequence). This CDR3 has 15 residues. V dropped 2 bases and J dropped 4; count of bases not matched to a gene: 2. CDR3: CASSILAGGPDTQYF. The CDR3 coding sequence is TGTGCCAGTAGTATATTAGCGGGAGGGCCAGATACGCAGTATTTT.

The gene calls are TRBV28 and TRBJ2-1; TRBD2 agrees at 14 bases. The CDR3 extends over 14 amino acids. J was trimmed by 8 bases and V by 8 bases; bases with no gene match: 5. Germline lookup yields CDR1 MDHEN and CDR2 SYDVKM. CDR3 sequence: CASAGLAGVHEQFF. In nucleotides, the CDR3 is TGTGCCAGCGCGGGACTAGCGGGAGTCCATGAGCAGTTCTTC.

This clone was detected once. CDR3 coding DNA: TGCGCCAGCAGCGGGGGACAGCTGAACACTGAAGCTTTCTTT. The encoded protein is CASSGGQLNTEAFF. This chain uses TRBV5-1 with TRBJ1-1, with TRBD1 matching 7 bases. Germline loops: CDR1 SGHRS, CDR2 YFSETQ. CDR3 length: 14 residues. Trimming removed 4 bases from V and 0 bases from J; junction bases left unmatched: 3.

The rearrangement uses TRBV19 and TRBJ1-1, with a possible D match to TRBD1 (6 bases). Germline-derived CDR1 and CDR2 are LNHDA and SQIVND (reference sequence). The CDR3 has 13 amino acids. V dropped 9 bases and J dropped 1 base, with 12 bases sitting between them. The CDR3 loop reads CASSDRPNTEAFF. CDR3 nucleotides: TGTGCCAGCTCAGACAGGCCGAACACTGAAGCTTTCTTT.

The chain couples TRBV6-1 to TRBJ2-5; a weak D match, TRBD2 (6 bases). Trimming removed 2 bases from V and 0 bases from J, with 16 bases in between. Germline lookup yields CDR1 MNHNS and CDR2 SASEGT. This CDR3 has 17 residues. The CDR3 loop reads CASSESGAGSYQETQYF. CDR3 nucleotide sequence: TGTGCCAGCAGTGAATCTGGGGCGGGATCTTACCAAGAGACCCAGTACTTC.

V is TRBV28 and J is TRBJ1-5, with TRBD1 as a possible D gene (5 bases). The CDR3 is 14 residues long. Per the germline V gene, CDR1 is MDHEN and CDR2 is SYDVKM. V was shortened by 5 bases and J by 2 bases, with 10 bases between the two germline ends. The CDR3 DNA follows: TGTGCCAGCAGTCCCAGGGTCGGCAATCAGCCCCAGCATTTT. Protein product: CASSPRVGNQPQHF.

The chain joins TRBV6-1 to TRBJ2-7; 11 bases map to TRBD2. The CDR3 loop spans 13 amino acids. The germline V gene encodes CDR1 MNHNS and CDR2 SASEGT. J lost 5 bases, V lost 9 bases, and 6 bases had no gene match. The chain's CDR3 is CASTSGSRDEQYF. The CDR3 DNA sequence: TGTGCCAGTACTAGCGGGAGTCGGGACGAGCAGTACTTC.

The V call is TRBV4-1, the J call TRBJ2-7; the match to TRBD2 covers 7 bases. Per the germline V gene, CDR1 is MGHRA and CDR2 is YSYEKL. V lost 1 base, J lost 2 bases, and 5 bases stayed unmatched. This CDR3 is built from 15 residues. The CDR3 sequence is CASSQAGGGTYEQYF. DNA of the CDR3: TGCGCCAGCAGCCAAGCGGGCGGGGGTACCTACGAGCAGTACTTC.

The chain recombines TRBV5-6 with TRBJ1-5; tentative D call: TRBD1 (5 bases). The CDR3 consists of 14 residues. Trimming removed 8 bases at V and 7 bases at J, with 19 bases between. The germline CDR1 and CDR2 sequences are SGHDT and YYEEEE. CDR3 sequence: CASTGTSNRQPQHF. The CDR3 DNA sequence: TGTGCCAGTACCGGGACTTCGAACAGGCAGCCCCAGCATTTT. The full variable domain, completed using reference TRBV5-6 and TRBJ1-5, is DAGVTQSPTHLIKTRGQQVTLRCSPKSGHDTVSWYQQALGQGPQFIFQYYEEEERQRGNFPDRFSGHQFPNYSSELNVNALLLGDSALYLCASTGTSNRQPQHFGDGTRLSIL.

The chain couples TRBV10-3 to TRBJ2-2; tentative D call: TRBD1 (5 bases). The CDR3 loop spans 14 amino acids. Trimming removed 11 bases from V and 3 bases from J, with 16 bases in between. The germline V gene has CDR1 ENHRY and CDR2 SYGVKD. CDR3 amino acids: CAGQGDGDTGELFF. CDR3 sequence (DNA): TGTGCCGGCCAGGGTGATGGGGACACCGGGGAGCTGTTTTTT.

This clone was counted between two and nine times. The chain uses TRBV19 and TRBJ1-1, with D perhaps matching TRBD1 (6 bases). Germline V CDR1 and CDR2: LNHDA, SQIVND (reference sequence). This CDR3 has 15 residues. V was shortened by 9 bases and J by 0 bases, with 17 bases between the two germline ends. CDR3 protein: CASYSVQGMNTEAFF. The CDR3 DNA is TGTGCCAGCTACTCCGTCCAGGGGATGAACACTGAAGCTTTCTTT. The variable domain in full, completed from reference TRBV19 and TRBJ1-1, reads DGGITQSPKYLFRKEGQNVTLSCEQNLNHDAMYWYRQDPGQGLRLIYYSQIVNDFQKGDIAEGYSVSREKKESFPLTVTSAQKNPTAFYLCASYSVQGMNTEAFFGQGTRLTVV.

This clone was detected only once. V usage is TRBV2 and J usage is TRBJ2-7; 12 nucleotides align to TRBD2. In germline, CDR1 is SNHLY, CDR2 FYNNEI. The CDR3 extends over 15 amino acids. V lost 4 bases and J lost 2; bases outside the gene matches: 3. CDR3: CASSVGLAGPYEQYF. The CDR3 DNA sequence: TGTGCCAGCAGTGTGGGACTAGCGGGTCCCTACGAGCAGTACTTC.

The J gene is TRBJ2-5, the V gene TRBV5-6; TRBD1 matches at 7 bases. Germline V gives CDR1 SGHDT, CDR2 YYEEEE. This CDR3 region has 13 residues. Losses at the gene ends were 4 bases for V and 4 bases for J; bases not matched to a gene: 4. This chain's CDR3 is CASSVTGSETQYF. DNA for the CDR3: TGTGCCAGCAGCGTGACAGGGTCAGAGACCCAGTACTTC.

The genes are TRBV15 and TRBJ2-4; 7 bases map to TRBD1. The CDR3 covers 14 residues. Germline loops: CDR1 LNHNV, CDR2 YYDKDF (reference sequence). V lost 1 base and J lost 4; bases outside the gene matches: 1. DNA of the CDR3: TGTGCCACCAGCAGAGGGGACAGTAAAAACATTCAGTACTTC. This gives the protein CATSRGDSKNIQYF.

V and J are TRBV28 and TRBJ2-1, with TRBD2 identical over 10 bases. Germline CDR1 and CDR2: MDHEN and SYDVKM. The ends lost 2 bases at V and 6 bases at J; junction bases unmatched: 7. There are 16 residues in the CDR3. CDR3 in amino acids: CASSLQGAGGANEQFF. The CDR3 coding sequence is TGTGCCAGCAGTTTACAGGGAGCGGGGGGGGCCAATGAGCAGTTCTTC.

The chain has TRBV30 and TRBJ1-2; no clear D gene. CDR3 length: 14 amino acids. From germline, CDR1 is GTSNPN and CDR2 SVGIG (reference sequence). V lost 4 bases and J 7 bases, leaving 19 bases between the germline ends. The chain's CDR3 is CAWISHSSGTGYTF. The CDR3 DNA reads TGTGCCTGGATCTCTCATTCTTCAGGAACTGGCTACACCTTC.

This clone was detected only a few times. V usage is TRBV9 and J usage is TRBJ2-5; 10 bases align to TRBD1. The CDR3 sequence is 16 residues long. V was clipped by 0 bases and J by 5 bases; unmatched bases: 7. CDR1 is SGDLS and CDR2 is YYNGEE in the germline V gene. CDR3 protein: CASSVDWDRGEETQYF. The CDR3 nucleotides read TGTGCCAGCAGCGTAGACTGGGACAGGGGTGAGGAGACCCAGTACTTC.

On this clone itself: Other DNA sequences within the sample encode an identical CDR3. The gene calls are TRBV29-1 and TRBJ2-7; D gene uncertain. The V gene lost 5 bases and the J gene lost 0 bases, with 5 bases spanning the gap. CDR1 is SQVTM, CDR2 ANQGSEA, per germline. The CDR3 extends over 11 amino acids. CDR3 nucleotides: TGCAGCGTTCGGAGCTCCTACGAGCAGTACTTC. Amino acids: CSVRSSYEQYF.

V gene TRBV15 combines with J gene TRBJ2-7, with a possible D match to TRBD2 (5 bases). The CDR3 has 14 amino acids. Trimming cost V 0 bases and J 1 base, with 7 bases left between them. CDR1 LNHNV and CDR2 YYDKDF come from the germline V gene (reference sequence). This chain's CDR3 is CATSRDEGSYEQYF. In DNA form, the CDR3 reads TGTGCCACCAGCAGAGATGAGGGATCCTACGAGCAGTACTTC.

About this clone: Different DNA sequences within this sample yield the same CDR3. This sequence joins TRBV30 and TRBJ1-6, with a possible D match to TRBD1 (6 bases). The CDR3 spans 14 residues. Between the trimmed V and J ends, which lost 3 bases and 10 bases, there was a span of 16 bases. Germline CDR1 GTSNPN, CDR2 SVGIG (reference sequence). This chain's CDR3 is CAWSVQGVGSPLHF. The CDR3 nucleotides read TGTGCCTGGAGCGTACAGGGAGTAGGGTCACCCCTCCACTTT.